This T cell receptor (beta chain) was sequenced in a study of long-term antiretroviral therapy in people with HIV. Study-wide results and caveats: Whereas controls had wider CDR3 length ranges, HIV repertoires had narrower ones.

The CDR3 loop spans 14 amino acids. Per the germline V gene, CDR1 is GTSNPN and CDR2 is SVGIG (reference sequence). Trimming shortened V by 4 bases and J by 4 bases, and 14 bases separated the two germline ends. Survey level was the resolution at which the v3.0 immunoSEQ assay ran. This table comes from immunoSEQ multiplex PCR, and its TCRdb copy is limited to in-frame clones, with some not included. The table records 35,000 to 40,000 clones, 70% to 90% of them present only once. Comment on this clone: The target antigen is unknown.

Per donor, a minimum of one pre-ART and a minimum of two post-ART PBMC samples were available. This receptor was taken from a young man with HIV. Sequences were derived from unsorted PBMCs, sampled 2.2 years after starting antiretroviral therapy. V is TRBV30 and J is TRBJ1-3; D gene unclear. CDR3 amino acids: CAWTTLQPGNTIYF. The CDR3, as DNA: TGTGCCTGGACAACCCTCCAACCCGGAAACACCATATATTTT.